Listed here are 13 T cell receptor beta chains from one sample, sequenced in a study of T cell responses to AZD1222 COVID-19 vaccine (dated by TCRdb to the early 2020s). The time point label, as the study defines it: about 28 days (+/-7) after the second vaccine dose. Libraries were made using the immunoSEQ multiplex PCR assay. In its TCRdb copy, this immuneACCESS table keeps in-frame sequences only and misses some clones. Where compared with another copy, unresolved V genes explain less than half of these, and the others have no known cause. A total of around 140,000 clones appear in this sample, roughly nine tenths of them only once. Of the sample, over 3% is held by the ten largest clones. The sequencing here drew on peripheral blood, taken 28 days after the second AZD1222 dose. Receptors originate from an adult who received the AZD1222 COVID-19 vaccine.

Written as DNA, the CDR3 is TGTGCCAGCAGGCCGGGACAGGGGAGCGGGCAGCCCCAGCATTTT. Translating it yields CASRPGQGSGQPQHF. The chain joins TRBV6-5 to TRBJ1-5, with 10 bases lining up with TRBD1. The V gene end was trimmed by 6 bases and the J gene end by 7 bases; junction bases not matched to a gene: 9. The CDR3 length is 15 residues. Germline V gene sequence: CDR1 MNHEY, CDR2 SVGAGI.

The chain links TRBV24-1 to TRBJ2-5; TRBD1 agrees at 8 bases. CDR1 is KGHDR, CDR2 SFDVKD, per germline. V was clipped by 2 bases and J by 4 bases; unmatched bases: 5. CDR3 length: 15 residues. This chain's CDR3 is CATSDSTTGAETQYF. The CDR3 coding sequence is TGTGCCACCAGTGATTCCACGACAGGGGCAGAGACCCAGTACTTC.

This rearrangement joins TRBV18 to TRBJ1-2; perhaps TRBD1 as D (5 bases). V lost 0 bases and J 6 bases, leaving 14 bases between the germline ends. The germline gives CDR1 KGHSH, CDR2 LQKENI. The CDR3 has 15 amino acids. CDR3 residues: CASSPPLGTDDGYTF. The CDR3 bases are TGTGCCAGCTCACCACCCCTCGGGACCGACGATGGCTACACCTTC. Supplemented by reference TRBV18 and TRBJ1-2, the full variable domain reads NAGVMQNPRHLVRRRGQEARLRCSPMKGHSHVYWYRQLPEEGLKFMVYLQKENIIDESGMPKERFSAEFPKEGPSILRIQQVVRGDSAAYFCASSPPLGTDDGYTFGSGTRLTVV.

V and J are TRBV7-3 and TRBJ1-1; TRBD1 is a possible D gene (5 bases). Germline V gene sequence: CDR1 SGHTA, CDR2 FQGTGA. This CDR3 comprises 14 residues. Trimming stripped 5 bases from V and 7 bases from J, with 17 bases between. CDR3 protein: CASSPGLGDSEAFF. DNA of the CDR3: TGTGCCAGCAGCCCGGGACTGGGAGACAGTGAAGCTTTCTTT.

V gene TRBV6-1 combines with J gene TRBJ1-1; D remains ambiguous. Trimming left V 3 bases short and J 0 bases short, with 20 bases between. CDR3 length equals 18 residues. Germline values: CDR1 MNHNS, CDR2 SASEGT. The CDR3 coding sequence is TGTGCCAGCAGTGACCATAGTAGAGGGATCCCCATGAACACTGAAGCTTTCTTT. This codes for CASSDHSRGIPMNTEAFF.

This rearrangement joins TRBV5-4 to TRBJ1-1, with a tentative D call TRBD1 (5 bases). The V and J ends lost 2 bases and 4 bases respectively, with 12 bases between them. Germline V gives CDR1 SGHNT, CDR2 YYREEE (reference sequence). This CDR3 has 14 amino acids. Here the CDR3 DNA reads TGTGCCAGCAGCTTACTAGGGGTTGGCACTGAAGCTTTCTTT. Translating it yields CASSLLGVGTEAFF.

The chain recombines TRBV7-8 with TRBJ1-2; 8 bases map to TRBD1. The germline gives CDR1 SGHVS, CDR2 FQNEAQ. Germline trimming cut 5 bases from V and 0 bases from J; bases unmatched to any gene: 8. The CDR3 extends over 16 amino acids. The CDR3 here is CASSNQGQGTNYGYTF. CDR3 nucleotide sequence: TGTGCCAGCAGCAACCAAGGACAGGGAACTAACTATGGCTACACCTTC.

The V gene is TRBV7-2, the J gene TRBJ2-5; 12 nucleotides align to TRBD2. There are 18 residues in the CDR3. Germline lookup yields CDR1 SGHTA and CDR2 FQGNSA. After removal of 1 base from V and 5 bases from J, the junction contained 11 bases not matched to a gene. CDR3 sequence (DNA): TGTGCCAGCAGCTTAGATACGCTAGCGGGGGGGCCGGAGGAGACCCAGTACTTC. This translates into CASSLDTLAGGPEETQYF.

This clone has a single count. Within the sample, other DNA sequences also encode this same CDR3. The chain recombines TRBV7-8 with TRBJ2-7; D gene uncertain. V shed 5 bases and J shed 7 bases, with 24 bases lying between them. Germline CDR1 reads SGHVS; CDR2 reads FQNEAQ. CDR3 length: 16 amino acids. CDR3 sequence reads: CASSLASPRSSGEQYF. The CDR3 nucleotides read TGTGCCAGCAGCCTCGCAAGCCCACGCTCTTCAGGAGAGCAGTACTTC.

With respect to this clone: This may arise from a read error, as a much more abundant clone is one base away. V gene TRBV5-6 combines with J gene TRBJ2-7; perhaps TRBD1 as D (5 bases). Germline V gene sequence: CDR1 SGHDT, CDR2 YYEEEE. V dropped 0 bases and J dropped 3 bases, with 7 bases sitting between them. The CDR3 totals 13 residues. CDR3 region: CASSLDRNYEQYF. The CDR3 DNA sequence: TGTGCCAGCAGCTTGGACAGGAACTACGAGCAGTACTTC.

The rearrangement links TRBV12-3 or TRBV12-4 to TRBJ1-5; D gene ambiguous. Trimming cost V 3 bases and J 5 bases, with 8 bases left between them. CDR3 size: 13 residues. The CDR3 loop reads CASSLYGDQPQHF. The CDR3 nucleotides are TGTGCCAGCAGTTTGTACGGGGATCAGCCCCAGCATTTT.

This clone came up once. The chain combines TRBV7-9 with TRBJ2-2; the D is unclear. The CDR3 loop spans 14 amino acids. Germline loops: CDR1 SEHNR, CDR2 FQNEAQ (reference sequence). Between the trimmed V and J ends, which lost 4 bases and 1 base, there was a span of 7 bases. CDR3 DNA sequence: TGTGCCAGCAGCTCGCATAGGAACACCGGGGAGCTGTTTTTT. It yields the protein CASSSHRNTGELFF.

This chain uses TRBV7-3 with TRBJ2-2; D is possibly TRBD2 (6 bases). The ends were cut back, 5 bases at V and 6 bases at J, with 16 bases in the middle. This CDR3 is 15 amino acids long. Germline loops: CDR1 SGHTA, CDR2 FQGTGA. CDR3 amino acids: CASSPRGGHSGELFF. CDR3 sequence (DNA): TGTGCCAGCAGCCCGCGGGGTGGCCATTCCGGGGAGCTGTTTTTT.